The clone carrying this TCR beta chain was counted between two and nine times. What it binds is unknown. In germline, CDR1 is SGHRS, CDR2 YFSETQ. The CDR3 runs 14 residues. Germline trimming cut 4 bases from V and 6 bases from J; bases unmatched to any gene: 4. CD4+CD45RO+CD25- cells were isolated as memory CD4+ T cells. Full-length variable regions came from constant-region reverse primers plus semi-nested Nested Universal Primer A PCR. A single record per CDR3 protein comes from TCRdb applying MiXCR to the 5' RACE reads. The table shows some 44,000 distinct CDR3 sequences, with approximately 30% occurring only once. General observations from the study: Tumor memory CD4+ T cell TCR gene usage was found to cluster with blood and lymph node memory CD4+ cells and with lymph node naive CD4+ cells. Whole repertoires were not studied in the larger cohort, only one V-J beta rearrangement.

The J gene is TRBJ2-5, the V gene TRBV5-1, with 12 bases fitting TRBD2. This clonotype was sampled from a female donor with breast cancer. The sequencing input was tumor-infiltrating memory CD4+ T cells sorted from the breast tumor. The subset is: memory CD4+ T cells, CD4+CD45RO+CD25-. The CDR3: CASSLAGGWKTQYF. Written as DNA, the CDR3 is TGCGCCAGCAGCCTAGCGGGAGGGTGGAAGACCCAGTACTTC.